This TCR beta chain derives from a study of response to subunit inactivated influenza vaccine (dated by TCRdb to the late 2010s). About the full investigation: The study used deep quantitative T cell receptor repertoire profiling to track responses to a trivalent subunit inactivated influenza vaccine.

This clonotype was recorded a few times. Its binding antigen is unknown. Nothing much larger sits one base from this clone, and base qualities are not available. Per the publication, the time point label means: 45 days after influenza vaccine administration. What the research found in general, with its limitations: The authors suggested that each seasonal influenza vaccination may recruit only a limited number of new T cells.

Library creation used RT-PCR. Sequencing was carried out with an Illumina HiSeq 2500. The public reads were quality trimmed at Q25 with fastp and then assembled into clones with MiXCR by TCRdb, keeping productive beta chains. Rows merge per CDR3 protein into single entries with the most common DNA and genes. The table for this sample lists over 450,000 distinct CDR3 sequences; approximately 13% of them were counted only once. The top ten hold approximately 14% of the sample. The cysteine opens and the phenylalanine closes a CDR3 of 15 amino acids. Kept here is only the CDR3 DNA, which spans 45 bases and is read in frame from base 1. Looking up the germline V gene yields CDR1 SGHRS and CDR2 YFSETQ. Here V drops 4 bases and J drops 2 bases, and the junction holds 7 bases not matched to any gene.

The rearrangement joined TRBV5-1 to TRBJ2-7; 9 junctional bases match TRBD1. This specimen was PBMCs from blood, taken roughly 47 days after vaccination. This receptor was identified in a man aged 45-65 years who received an inactivated influenza vaccine. Donor details come from another sample of the same person, matched by shared clones. The CDR3 amino acid sequence is: CASSQTGTGPYEQYF. The sequenced DNA: TGCGCCAGCAGCCAGACTGGGACAGGGCCCTACGAGCAGTACTTC.